These 30 T cell receptor beta chains were sequenced from one sample in a study of blood T cell repertoires in COVID-19. TCRdb's copy holds only in-frame clones and misses some; the assay was immunoSEQ multiplex PCR. The table includes approximately 300,000 clones, roughly 88% detected once. The material sequenced was peripheral blood. The receptor source for this set is a human donor with COVID-19, enrolled during active disease. The donor label of this sample is uncertain.

The chain is built from TRBV6-6 and TRBJ2-2, with TRBD1 as a possible D gene (6 bases). V was cut by 2 bases and J by 6 bases, with 7 bases left in between. CDR3 size: 13 residues. CDR1 is MNHNY and CDR2 is SVGAGI in the germline V gene (reference sequence). The CDR3 DNA sequence: TGTGCCAGCAGTTACGCAGGGGCCGGGGAGCTGTTTTTT. It specifies CASSYAGAGELFF.

The V and J genes are TRBV6-6 and TRBJ1-5; 7 bases line up with TRBD1. This CDR3 has 13 residues. V trimming: 10 bases; J trimming: 2 bases; junction bases outside the gene matches: 5. The germline CDR1 and CDR2 sequences are MNHNY and SVGAGI (reference sequence). The chain's CDR3 is CATADRGNQPQHF. The CDR3 DNA follows: TGTGCCACCGCAGACAGGGGCAATCAGCCCCAGCATTTT.

The rearrangement links TRBV3-1 (or the pseudogene TRBV3-2) to TRBJ2-5; 8 bases map to TRBD1. The CDR3 runs to 14 residues. Germline V gene data show CDR1 as LGHDT and CDR2 as YNNKEL (reference sequence). The V segment lost 0 bases and the J segment 6 bases; nucleotides outside the gene matches: 3. CDR3 in DNA: TGTGCCAGCAGCCAAGACACAGGGGGGAAGACCCAGTACTTC. This sequence encodes CASSQDTGGKTQYF.

V and J are TRBV28 and TRBJ1-5; D is unresolved. This CDR3 region has 12 residues. V shed 1 base and J shed 6 bases, with 4 bases lying between them. Germline CDR1 MDHEN, CDR2 SYDVKM. CDR3: CASSLFGQPQHF. DNA of the CDR3: TGTGCCAGCAGTTTATTCGGTCAGCCCCAGCATTTT.

The chain has TRBV3-1 (or the pseudogene TRBV3-2) and TRBJ2-7, with 8 bases lining up with TRBD2. Germline V gene data show CDR1 as LGHDT and CDR2 as YNNKEL (reference sequence). CDR3 length: 14 amino acids. V lost 1 base, J lost 6 bases, and 5 bases stayed unmatched. The CDR3 DNA sequence: TGTGCCAGCAGCCAAGTAGCCGGGGGGGGCGAGCAGTACTTC. It encodes CASSQVAGGGEQYF.

The genes are TRBV30 and TRBJ1-4, with unresolved D. Germline V gene data show CDR1 as GTSNPN and CDR2 as SVGIG (reference sequence). This CDR3 is built from 13 residues. Trimming shortened V by 2 bases and J by 7 bases, and 11 bases separated the two germline ends. The CDR3 spells CAWSRQVGEKLFF. The DNA of the CDR3 is TGTGCCTGGAGTAGGCAGGTCGGTGAAAAACTGTTTTTT.

The chain joins TRBV2 to TRBJ2-1, with TRBD2 identical over 14 bases. Germline lookup yields CDR1 SNHLY and CDR2 FYNNEI. This CDR3 has 15 residues. V was pared by 7 bases and J by 12 bases, with 11 bases of the junction left unmatched. CDR3 protein: CASTRTGLAGEAQFF. CDR3 nucleotide sequence: TGTGCCAGCACTCGAACGGGACTAGCGGGAGAAGCGCAGTTCTTC.

This clone was observed a handful of times. The V call is TRBV19, the J call TRBJ1-2, with 7 bases aligning to TRBD1. Trimming took 3 bases from V and 2 from J; bases not matched to a gene: 6. The CDR3 is 15 residues long. Germline V lookup: CDR1 LNHDA, CDR2 SQIVND (reference sequence). CDR3 in DNA: TGTGCCAGTAGTATGTGGGGACAGCAGAACTATGGCTACACCTTC. Encoded protein: CASSMWGQQNYGYTF.

This clone was counted a single time. The V gene is TRBV5-1, the J gene TRBJ2-1; 7 bases align to TRBD2. CDR1 is SGHRS and CDR2 is YFSETQ in the germline V gene. After removal of 2 bases from V and 8 bases from J, the junction contained 10 bases not matched to a gene. This CDR3 region has 15 residues. In DNA form, the CDR3 reads TGCGCCAGCAGCTTAGAGGGAGGGCCCGTGGATGAGCAGTTCTTC. Translated, it gives CASSLEGGPVDEQFF.

This clone occurred a few times. The CDR3 spells CASSLVAVGQTSYEQYF. CDR3 nucleotide sequence: TGTGCCAGCAGCTTGGTAGCAGTGGGACAAACCTCCTACGAGCAGTACTTC. V usage is TRBV5-6 and J usage is TRBJ2-7, with D maybe TRBD1 (6 bases). The length of the CDR3 is 17 residues. Looked up from germline, CDR1 is SGHDT and CDR2 is YYEEEE. The ends were cut back, 0 bases at V and 0 bases at J, with 16 bases in the middle. The variable domain in full, completed from reference TRBV5-6 and TRBJ2-7, reads DAGVTQSPTHLIKTRGQQVTLRCSPKSGHDTVSWYQQALGQGPQFIFQYYEEEERQRGNFPDRFSGHQFPNYSSELNVNALLLGDSALYLCASSLVAVGQTSYEQYFGPGTRLTVT.

The V and J genes are TRBV28 and TRBJ1-5; TRBD1 matches 8 bases. The CDR3 extends over 15 amino acids. Trimming cost V 6 bases and J 8 bases; bases outside gene matches: 12. The germline V gene has CDR1 MDHEN and CDR2 SYDVKM. The CDR3: CASSSDRGPVEPQHF. DNA of the CDR3: TGTGCCAGCAGCTCTGACAGGGGACCGGTGGAGCCCCAGCATTTT.

V is TRBV5-1 and J is TRBJ2-4; 8 bases match TRBD2. V was clipped by 4 bases and J by 7 bases; unmatched bases: 10. Germline CDR1 is SGHRS and CDR2 is YFSETQ. The CDR3 runs to 15 residues. The CDR3 sequence is CASSPEAGEVNIQYF. The CDR3 DNA follows: TGCGCCAGCAGCCCGGAAGCGGGAGAGGTGAACATTCAGTACTTC.

The genes are TRBV29-1 and TRBJ2-7; D possibly corresponds to TRBD1 (6 bases). Germline assignment: CDR1 SQVTM and CDR2 ANQGSEA. V was trimmed by 8 bases and J by 2 bases, leaving 13 bases between them. This CDR3 has 12 amino acids. The CDR3 region is CSSRDTPYEQYF. The CDR3 nucleotides read TGCAGCTCCCGGGACACACCCTACGAGCAGTACTTC.

The rearrangement links TRBV4-2 to TRBJ2-3; 8 positions match TRBD2. Germline V gene sequence: CDR1 LGHNA, CDR2 YNFKEQ. J gave up 6 bases and V 0 bases, and 11 bases lay outside the gene matches. This CDR3 region has 17 residues. This CDR3 is CASSQEPSGPAGDTQYF. CDR3 bases: TGTGCCAGCAGCCAAGAACCTAGCGGGCCCGCCGGGGATACGCAGTATTTT.

This sequence joins TRBV28 and TRBJ2-2; 12 positions match TRBD2. The J segment lost 6 bases and the V segment lost 4 bases, leaving 9 bases of the junction unmatched. CDR3 length: 17 residues. Germline V gene sequence: CDR1 MDHEN, CDR2 SYDVKM. CDR3: CASSSGLAGIRSGELFF. DNA of the CDR3: TGTGCCAGCAGTTCCGGACTAGCGGGAATTCGGTCCGGGGAGCTGTTTTTT.

The chain uses TRBV19 and TRBJ1-5; possibly TRBD1 for D (5 bases). The V gene lost 4 bases and the J gene lost 3 bases, with 10 bases spanning the gap. There are 14 residues in the CDR3. Per germline, CDR1 LNHDA and CDR2 SQIVND (reference sequence). As DNA, the CDR3 is TGTGCCAGTAGTACTAGACAGTCCAATCAGCCCCAGCATTTT. Encoded protein: CASSTRQSNQPQHF.

The J gene is TRBJ1-3, the V gene TRBV27; D gene ambiguous. Germline lookup yields CDR1 MNHEY and CDR2 SMNVEV (reference sequence). CDR3 length equals 19 residues. V shed 5 bases and J shed 0 bases, with 23 bases lying between them. The CDR3 is CASSRASFTNFGSGNTIYF. The CDR3 DNA is TGTGCCAGCAGTCGAGCCTCTTTTACCAACTTCGGCTCTGGAAACACCATATATTTT.

The rearrangement joins TRBV29-1 to TRBJ2-3; D not resolved. CDR3 length equals 14 residues. Per germline, CDR1 SQVTM and CDR2 ANQGSEA. The V end was cut by 5 bases, the J end by 0 bases, with 12 bases between. The CDR3 region is CSVRHRASTDTQYF. The CDR3 DNA reads TGCAGCGTTAGGCACAGAGCCAGCACAGATACGCAGTATTTT.

The gene calls are TRBV27 and TRBJ1-1; 12 bases fit TRBD1. The junction had 6 bases not matched to a gene; V was cut back by 3 bases and J by 1 base. Germline CDR1 MNHEY, CDR2 SMNVEV (reference sequence). CDR3 length equals 17 residues. The CDR3, as DNA: TGTGCCAGCAGTTTGGTGGGACAGGGGGCACGGAACACTGAAGCTTTCTTT. Encoded protein: CASSLVGQGARNTEAFF.

The chain combines TRBV4-3 with TRBJ1-4; D is perhaps TRBD1 (5 bases). Trimming took off 1 base at V and 8 bases at J, with 14 bases between the two ends. The germline V gene encodes CDR1 LGHNA and CDR2 YSLEER. The CDR3 runs to 15 residues. The chain's CDR3 is CASSQASGSAEKLFF. The CDR3, as DNA: TGCGCCAGCAGCCAAGCTTCAGGGTCCGCGGAAAAACTGTTTTTT.

The rearrangement uses TRBV2 and TRBJ2-5, with 8 bases fitting TRBD1. CDR3 length: 15 amino acids. V lost 3 bases to trimming and J lost 8 bases; unmatched junction nucleotides: 11. Germline-derived CDR1 and CDR2 are SNHLY and FYNNEI. CDR3 coding DNA: TGTGCCAGCAGTGAGTGGACAGGGCAGGAAGTTACCCAGTACTTC. This codes for CASSEWTGQEVTQYF. The entire variable domain, with the rest obtained from reference TRBV2 and TRBJ2-5, is as follows: EPEVTQTPSHQVTQMGQEVILRCVPISNHLYFYWYRQILGQKVEFLVSFYNNEISEKSEIFDDQFSVERPDGSNFTLKIRSTKLEDSAMYFCASSEWTGQEVTQYFGPGTRLLVL.

The V gene is TRBV7-9, the J gene TRBJ1-5; 12 bases fit TRBD1. CDR3 length: 16 residues. Germline V gene lookup returns CDR1 SEHNR and CDR2 FQNEAQ (reference sequence). V dropped 4 bases and J dropped 6; count of bases not matched to a gene: 7. CDR3 in DNA: TGTGCCAGCAGCTCCGGGACAGGGGGCGTTAGTCAGCCCCAGCATTTT. It is translated as CASSSGTGGVSQPQHF. Full variable domain (rest looked up from reference TRBV7-9 and TRBJ1-5): DTGVSQNPRHKITKRGQNVTFRCDPISEHNRLYWYRQTLGQGPEFLTYFQNEAQLEKSRLLSDRFSAERPKGSFSTLEIQRTEQGDSAMYLCASSSGTGGVSQPQHFGDGTRLSIL.

V and J are TRBV11-2 and TRBJ1-2; 9 bases fit TRBD1. V lost 4 bases and J lost 7; bases outside the gene matches: 4. Germline CDR1 is SGHAT and CDR2 is FQNNGV. This CDR3 is 13 amino acids long. The CDR3 sequence is CASSSTGGFGYTF. Written as DNA, the CDR3 is TGTGCCAGCAGCTCCACAGGGGGCTTTGGCTACACCTTC. The full variable domain, completed using reference TRBV11-2 and TRBJ1-2, is EAGVAQSPRYKIIEKRQSVAFWCNPISGHATLYWYQQILGQGPKLLIQFQNNGVVDDSQLPKDRFSAERLKGVDSTLKIQPAKLEDSAVYLCASSSTGGFGYTFGSGTRLTVV.

This clone appeared a few times. The same CDR3 is also encoded by other DNA sequences in this sample. The rearrangement links TRBV18 to TRBJ1-5; D gene uncertain. Germline loops: CDR1 KGHSH, CDR2 LQKENI. This CDR3 has 13 amino acids. V lost 3 bases and J lost 4, with 7 bases in between. The CDR3 DNA sequence: TGTGCCAGCTCACCGGCTCAAAATCAGCCCCAGCATTTT. Protein product: CASSPAQNQPQHF.

The rearrangement links TRBV5-6 to TRBJ1-5; D gene unclear. Germline V lookup: CDR1 SGHDT, CDR2 YYEEEE. V lost 4 bases, J lost 6 bases, and 11 bases lay in between. The CDR3 length is 13 residues. The DNA of the CDR3 is TGTGCCAGCAGCCTTTCGGGGAGTCAGCCCCAGCATTTT. Translation: CASSLSGSQPQHF.

The chain is built from TRBV20-1 and TRBJ1-2, with a tentative D call TRBD1 (5 bases). Per germline, CDR1 DFQATT and CDR2 SNEGSKA (reference sequence). This CDR3 spans 11 amino acids. Trimming stripped 6 bases from V and 8 bases from J, with 13 bases between. The chain's CDR3 is CSANPGLGYTF. CDR3 nucleotides: TGCAGTGCAAACCCAGGGTTAGGCTACACCTTC.

J is TRBJ1-4 and V is TRBV5-1; 8 nucleotides align to TRBD1. This CDR3 is 14 amino acids long. From germline, CDR1 is SGHRS and CDR2 YFSETQ. The V and J ends lost 5 bases and 8 bases, in that order; junction bases with no gene match: 8. CDR3 nucleotides: TGCGCCAGCAGGTATAACGACAGGGGCGAAAAACTGTTTTTT. This translates into CASRYNDRGEKLFF.

This chain connects TRBV19 to TRBJ2-7; 8 bases align to TRBD1. Germline loops: CDR1 LNHDA, CDR2 SQIVND (reference sequence). Trimming cost V 7 bases and J 2 bases; bases outside gene matches: 4. The CDR3 spans 13 residues. CDR3 sequence: CASMGQEAYEQYF. CDR3 nucleotide sequence: TGTGCCAGTATGGGACAGGAGGCCTACGAGCAGTACTTC.

V gene TRBV5-1 combines with J gene TRBJ1-2; weak D call: TRBD1 (6 bases). V lost 0 bases to trimming and J lost 6 bases, with 15 bases between them. The CDR3 sequence is 15 residues long. Germline assignment: CDR1 SGHRS and CDR2 YFSETQ. The CDR3 DNA reads as TGCGCCAGCAGCTTGGTCGGGCAGGGGATCGATGGCTACACCTTC. It is translated as CASSLVGQGIDGYTF.

This chain connects TRBV2 to TRBJ1-3, with TRBD1 matching over 7 bases. CDR3 size: 16 residues. CDR1 and CDR2 from the germline V gene are SNHLY and FYNNEI. The J segment lost 2 bases and the V segment lost 5 bases, leaving 9 bases of the junction unmatched. CDR3 sequence reads: CASSQQGPVTGNTIYF. For the CDR3, the DNA is TGTGCCAGCAGTCAACAGGGGCCTGTCACTGGAAACACCATATATTTT.